What follows describes a single TCR beta chain. Libraries were prepared by immunoSEQ multiplex PCR; TCRdb keeps only in-frame clonotypes and omits some of them. The sample lists fewer than 95,000 clones; about 86% were seen once. The sample belongs to a study of control samples from healthy donors and cancer patients. The CDR3 length is 15 residues. Per the germline V gene, CDR1 is ENHRY and CDR2 is SYGVKD. The trim removed 5 bases at V and 2 bases at J, leaving 3 bases unmatched. The source is a woman aged 45-60 years in good health. The chain employs TRBV10-3 and TRBJ2-1, with 10 bases identical to TRBD2. Sequences were obtained from blood. CDR3 nucleotide sequence: TGTGCCATCAGTCCCGGGACTAGCGCCTACAATGAGCAGTTCTTC. Its translation is CAISPGTSAYNEQFF.